These T cell receptor beta chains were read from a single sample in a study of shared clonotypes between healthy human individuals. TCRdb's copy holds only in-frame clones and misses some; the assay was immunoSEQ multiplex PCR. The table shows about 2 million clones, with about 94% occurring only once. The sequencing input was naive CD8+ T cells sorted from blood. The receptor source for this set is a young man in good health. Each CDR3 is given with its conserved first and last residue. D genes are given only for firm matches. The size field is filled for only some rows; it gives once, few, many or a size class.

size,D,V,J,CDR3,DNA
.,.,TRBV27,TRBJ1-5,CASSLYPDSNQPQHF,TGTGCCAGCAGTTTATATCCGGATAGCAATCAGCCCCAGCATTTT
.,TRBD1,TRBV28,TRBJ2-7,CASSHGTGDYEQYF,TGTGCCAGCAGTCACGGGACAGGGGACTACGAGCAGTACTTC
.,.,TRBV30,TRBJ2-1,CAWSVSVFYNEQFF,TGTGCCTGGAGTGTTAGTGTATTCTACAATGAGCAGTTCTTC
.,TRBD1,TRBV10-2,TRBJ1-6,CASSVDREIMPLHF,TGCGCCAGCAGTGTGGACAGGGAAATAATGCCCCTCCACTTT
once,.,TRBV10-3,TRBJ1-3,CAISEDLVASGNTIYF,TGTGCCATCAGTGAAGACCTCGTGGCCTCTGGAAACACCATATATTTT
.,TRBD2,TRBV19,TRBJ2-1,CASSKNSGSGNEQFF,TGTGCCAGTAGTAAAAATAGCGGGAGTGGAAATGAGCAGTTCTTC
.,TRBD1,TRBV19,TRBJ2-7,CASSMGQGFEQYF,TGTGCCAGTAGTATGGGACAGGGTTTCGAGCAGTACTTC
.,TRBD1,TRBV6-1,TRBJ2-7,CASRRGRYEQYF,TGTGCCAGCAGGAGGGGGCGGTACGAGCAGTACTTC
.,TRBD2,TRBV6-1,TRBJ2-7,CASRDRGSEQYF,TGTGCCAGCAGGGACCGCGGGAGCGAGCAGTACTTC
.,TRBD1,TRBV27,TRBJ2-7,CASSPGTGRDYEQYF,TGTGCCAGCAGTCCGGGGACAGGACGAGACTACGAGCAGTACTTC
.,.,TRBV19,TRBJ1-2,CASSMVDSTYGYTF,TGTGCCAGTAGTATGGTGGACAGTACCTATGGCTACACCTTC
.,TRBD1,TRBV7-7,TRBJ2-7,CASSRQGTYEQYF,TGTGCTAGCAGCCGACAGGGAACCTACGAGCAGTACTTC
.,.,TRBV9,TRBJ1-3,CASSVGQGSGNTIYF,TGTGCCAGCAGCGTAGGCCAGGGCTCTGGAAACACCATATATTTT
.,.,TRBV6-6,TRBJ2-7,CASTPGRDRVHEQYF,TGTGCCAGCACCCCCGGGAGAGACAGGGTCCACGAGCAGTACTTC
.,TRBD1,TRBV7-9,TRBJ1-2,CASSPAVLGQADYGYTF,TGTGCCAGCAGCCCAGCTGTACTTGGACAGGCTGACTATGGCTACACCTTC
once,TRBD2,TRBV27,TRBJ2-1,CASSPGLAGDEQFF,TGTGCCAGCAGTCCGGGACTAGCGGGGGATGAGCAGTTCTTC
.,.,TRBV2,TRBJ2-3,CASSARQGMIDTQYF,TGTGCCAGCAGTGCCCGGCAGGGGATGATAGATACGCAGTATTTT
once,.,TRBV30,TRBJ1-2,CAWRVGSPYGCTF,TGTGCCTGGAGGGTGGGCAGCCCCTATGGCTGCACCTTC
.,.,TRBV10-3,TRBJ2-7,CAISESGDLYGYEQYF,TGTGCCATCAGTGAGTCGGGGGACCTTTACGGCTACGAGCAGTACTTC
once,TRBD1,TRBV13,TRBJ2-7,CASSLGGQSLSYEQYF,TGTGCCAGCAGCTTAGGGGGACAGAGCTTATCCTACGAGCAGTACTTC
.,TRBD2,TRBV6-5,TRBJ2-3,CASSYSAGASTDTQYF,TGTGCCAGCAGTTACTCTGCGGGAGCATCCACAGATACGCAGTATTTT
.,TRBD2,TRBV6-4,TRBJ2-3,CASSDWAGEDTQYF,TGTGCCAGCAGTGACTGGGCGGGGGAAGATACGCAGTATTTT
.,TRBD1,TRBV29-1,TRBJ2-7,CSVDDRGDSYEQYF,TGCAGCGTTGACGACAGGGGAGATTCCTACGAGCAGTACTTC
.,.,TRBV28,TRBJ2-3,CASRPPASSTDTQYF,TGTGCCAGCAGGCCACCAGCTTCTAGCACAGATACGCAGTATTTT
.,.,TRBV6-6,TRBJ2-1,CASIGRGGRGYNEQFF,TGTGCCAGCATCGGAAGGGGAGGACGGGGTTACAATGAGCAGTTCTTC
.,TRBD1,TRBV7-9,TRBJ1-1,CASSLGQGAITEAFF,TGTGCCAGCAGCTTGGGACAGGGGGCTATAACTGAAGCTTTCTTT
.,.,TRBV5-1,TRBJ2-1,CASSFTASVYNEQFF,TGCGCCAGCAGCTTTACGGCGTCGGTCTACAATGAGCAGTTCTTC
once,.,TRBV29-1,TRBJ1-2,CSVVGAWSGYTF,TGCAGCGTCGTGGGGGCTTGGAGTGGCTACACCTTC
.,TRBD1,TRBV23-1,TRBJ1-2,CASSRQGLDGYTF,TGCGCCAGCAGCCGACAGGGATTGGATGGCTACACCTTC
.,.,TRBV29-1,TRBJ2-3,CSVENKITSTDTQYF,TGCAGCGTTGAAAACAAGATAACTAGCACAGATACGCAGTATTTT
.,TRBD2,TRBV6-5,TRBJ2-1,CASSYSTSGAKQFF,TGTGCCAGCAGTTACTCGACTAGCGGAGCCAAGCAGTTCTTC
.,.,TRBV27,TRBJ2-1,CASSPIDGRYGYNEQFF,TGTGCCAGCAGTCCAATTGACGGGAGATACGGGTACAATGAGCAGTTCTTC
.,.,TRBV7-3,TRBJ2-3,CASSFTSSGTDTQYF,TGTGCCAGCAGCTTTACTAGTTCTGGCACAGATACGCAGTATTTT
once,.,TRBV4-3,TRBJ2-2,CASRGGMNTGELFF,TGCGCCAGCAGGGGCGGGATGAACACCGGGGAGCTGTTTTTT
.,.,TRBV4-3,TRBJ2-7,CASSQAVQGFYEQYF,TGCGCCAGCAGCCAAGCAGTTCAGGGATTCTACGAGCAGTACTTC
.,.,TRBV6-5,TRBJ2-1,CASSYRASSYNEQFF,TGTGCCAGCAGTTACAGGGCGAGCTCCTACAATGAGCAGTTCTTC
.,TRBD2,TRBV4-3,TRBJ2-5,CASSQSEGREETQYF,TGCGCCAGCAGCCAGTCCGAAGGGAGGGAAGAGACCCAGTACTTC
.,TRBD1,TRBV6-5,TRBJ1-2,CASSYSTGQINYGYTF,TGTGCCAGCAGTTACTCGACGGGACAGATCAACTATGGCTACACCTTC
.,.,TRBV9,TRBJ2-5,CASSVGGSWGVQETQYF,TGTGCCAGCAGCGTAGGCGGCAGTTGGGGAGTACAAGAGACCCAGTACTTC
.,TRBD2,TRBV5-6,TRBJ2-3,CASGAGGYTDTQYF,TGTGCCAGCGGAGCGGGAGGCTACACAGATACGCAGTATTTT
.,.,TRBV30,TRBJ2-2,CAWSVNGNTGELFF,TGTGCCTGGAGTGTAAACGGTAACACCGGGGAGCTGTTTTTT